Shown below are 25 T cell receptor beta chains from a single sample sequenced in a study of cytomegalovirus exposure and HLA in healthy donors. PCR primers comprised 60 Vbeta and 13 Jbeta primers. The repertoire was sequenced with immunoSEQ multiplex PCR; TCRdb's copy has only in-frame clones and lacks some. The top ten clones hold approximately 6.5% of a sample with over 130,000 clones, over 60% of them seen once. What was sequenced was PBMCs. The receptors come from a woman aged 55-70 years in good health and CMV-seronegative.

The genes are TRBV6-5 and TRBJ1-1; 8 nucleotides line up with TRBD1. Germline V lookup: CDR1 MNHEY, CDR2 SVGAGI. The CDR3 has 16 residues. V lost 6 bases and J lost 5; bases outside the gene matches: 14. The CDR3 DNA is TGTGCCAGCAGCTACGGACAGGGAAAGAGGTGGACTGAAGCTTTCTTT. Translation gives CASSYGQGKRWTEAFF.

The chain recombines TRBV29-1 with TRBJ1-2; D possibly corresponds to TRBD1 (6 bases). CDR1 is SQVTM and CDR2 is ANQGSEA in the germline V gene. The germline V and J ends were trimmed by 7 bases and 6 bases, with 18 bases remaining between them. The CDR3 covers 13 residues. CDR3 nucleotide sequence: TGCAGCGCCCCCAGGCAGGGGCCTGATGGCTACACCTTC. The encoded protein is CSAPRQGPDGYTF.

This clone has a handful of counts. The CDR3, as DNA: TGTGCCAGAAGCCTACTCATTCCGGGACTAGCTTACATTCAGTACTTC. Its translation: CARSLLIPGLAYIQYF. The rearrangement uses TRBV5-3 and TRBJ2-4, with TRBD2 matching over 9 bases. TRBV5-3 is classed as an ORF, of uncertain function. The CDR3 runs 16 residues. V shed 4 bases and J 8 bases; nucleotides not matched to a gene: 13.

This clone was counted a single time. This chain links TRBV21-1 with TRBJ2-1; TRBD2 is taken as the D call from the table, unchecked against the DNA. TRBV21-1 is deemed a pseudogene. CDR3 length: 15 amino acids. The CDR3 DNA sequence: TGTGCCAGCAGCAAGGGACTAGCGGGGTACAATGAGCAGTTCTTC. Translation: CASSKGLAGYNEQFF.

This clone was counted a few times. The V gene is TRBV6-1, the J gene TRBJ2-7; D is unclear. The CDR3 is made up of 13 amino acids. Germline V CDR1 and CDR2: MNHNS, SASEGT. Trimming shortened V by 6 bases and J by 2 bases, and 11 bases separated the two germline ends. DNA of the CDR3: TGTGCCAGCAGCGCAACTCATACCTACGAGCAGTACTTC. This encodes CASSATHTYEQYF.

Notes on this clone: At one boundary the junction diverges from the germline segment, which might be a read error. This rearrangement joins TRBV7-7 to TRBJ2-1, with 7 bases that match TRBD2. Germline V gene lookup returns CDR1 SSHAT and CDR2 FNYEAQ (reference sequence). This CDR3 is 14 amino acids long. The CDR3 nucleotides are TGTGCTAGCAGCTTAGCGCCTAGCGGCAATGAGCAGTTCTTC. It codes for CASSLAPSGNEQFF.

The rearrangement joins TRBV6-5 to TRBJ2-7, with TRBD2 as a possible D gene (6 bases). V lost 10 bases and J 4 bases, leaving 17 bases between the germline ends. This CDR3 is 13 amino acids long. The germline gives CDR1 MNHEY, CDR2 SVGAGI. CDR3 nucleotide sequence: TGTGCCACGGCTAGGACTATACGATACGAGCAGTACTTC. This codes for CATARTIRYEQYF.

The J gene is TRBJ2-7, the V gene TRBV7-6; 9 nucleotides line up with TRBD1. The germline gives CDR1 SGHVS, CDR2 FNYEAQ. Germline trimming cut 5 bases from V and 2 bases from J; bases unmatched to any gene: 4. The CDR3 runs to 14 residues. The CDR3 sequence is CASSAGQGPYEQYF. The DNA of the CDR3 is TGTGCCAGCAGCGCGGGACAGGGCCCCTACGAGCAGTACTTC.

The chain carries TRBV7-3 and TRBJ2-2, with 7 bases matching TRBD2. The CDR3 covers 17 residues. Germline V lookup: CDR1 SGHTA, CDR2 FQGTGA. V shed 2 bases, J shed 0 bases, and the junction held 6 bases outside the gene matches. The CDR3 here is CASSLRPSGANTGELFF. CDR3 coding DNA: TGTGCCAGCAGCTTACGGCCCAGCGGGGCGAACACCGGGGAGCTGTTTTTT.

The V and J genes are TRBV10-1 and TRBJ2-5; TRBD1 agrees at 7 bases. CDR3 size: 16 residues. J lost 4 bases, V lost 5 bases, and 13 bases had no gene match. Germline-derived CDR1 and CDR2 are WNHNN and SYGVQD (reference sequence). As DNA, the CDR3 is TGCGCCAGCAGTACTTCCGGGACAGAGAAAACAGAGACCCAGTACTTC. Translated: CASSTSGTEKTETQYF.

This clone is a singleton in its sample. The chain couples TRBV27 to TRBJ2-4; the D gene is possibly TRBD2 (6 bases). V dropped 0 bases and J dropped 13 bases, with 16 bases sitting between them. CDR1 and CDR2 from the germline V gene are MNHEY and SMNVEV (reference sequence). This CDR3 spans 14 amino acids. The CDR3 bases are TGTGCCAGCAGTTTATCAACGGGAGACGGAGGGCAGTACTTC. As protein: CASSLSTGDGGQYF.

The V call is TRBV27, the J call TRBJ2-1; TRBD2 aligns across 13 bases. From germline, CDR1 is MNHEY and CDR2 SMNVEV (reference sequence). The CDR3 runs to 17 residues. After removal of 2 bases from V and 9 bases from J, the junction contained 10 bases not matched to a gene. The DNA for the CDR3 is TGTGCCAGCAGTTTACCCTTTACTAGCGGGAGGGCCCGTGAGCAGTTCTTC. This codes for CASSLPFTSGRAREQFF.

In its sample, this clone was seen once. The CDR3 bases are TGTGCCAGCAGCCCCCGGGACAGGGTCTACAATGAGCAGTTCTTC. This gives the protein CASSPRDRVYNEQFF. The chain employs TRBV7-9 and TRBJ2-1; 9 bases line up with TRBD1. Germline-derived CDR1 and CDR2 are SEHNR and FQNEAQ (reference sequence). Trimming removed 5 bases from V and 3 bases from J; junction bases left unmatched: 5. The CDR3 extends over 15 amino acids. Using reference TRBV7-9 and TRBJ2-1 for the parts outside the CDR3, the full variable domain is DTGVSQNPRHKITKRGQNVTFRCDPISEHNRLYWYRQTLGQGPEFLTYFQNEAQLEKSRLLSDRFSAERPKGSFSTLEIQRTEQGDSAMYLCASSPRDRVYNEQFFGPGTRLTVL.

The chain links TRBV9 to TRBJ2-3, with D possibly TRBD2 on 6 matching bases. Per germline, CDR1 SGDLS and CDR2 YYNGEE. V shed 4 bases and J shed 0 bases, with 15 bases lying between them. CDR3 size: 16 residues. This CDR3 reads CASSLGGSPSTDTQYF. The CDR3 region has the DNA TGTGCCAGCAGCCTTGGGGGGTCACCTAGCACAGATACGCAGTATTTT.

V usage is TRBV7-3 and J usage is TRBJ2-1; TRBD2 aligns across 10 bases. CDR3 size: 15 residues. Germline V lookup: CDR1 SGHTA, CDR2 FQGTGA. With 5 bases clipped from V and 3 bases from J, the junction kept 4 bases outside the gene matches. CDR3 bases: TGTGCCAGCAGCCGTACTAGCGGGAACTACAATGAGCAGTTCTTC. Encoded protein: CASSRTSGNYNEQFF.

V is TRBV10-3 and J is TRBJ1-2, with 8 bases that match TRBD1. The length of the CDR3 is 13 residues. J gave up 6 bases and V 4 bases, and 4 bases lay outside the gene matches. The germline gives CDR1 ENHRY, CDR2 SYGVKD. CDR3: CAISGTGLDGYTF. For the CDR3, the DNA is TGTGCCATCAGTGGGACAGGGCTGGATGGCTACACCTTC.

This clone was counted between two and nine times. This chain uses TRBV27 with TRBJ2-6, with unresolved D. This CDR3 has 15 amino acids. V was clipped by 0 bases and J by 2 bases, with 5 bases between them. The germline V gene encodes CDR1 MNHEY and CDR2 SMNVEV (reference sequence). The CDR3 DNA sequence: TGTGCCAGCAGTTTATCTAGCACTGGGGCCAACGTCCTGACTTTC. Its protein product is CASSLSSTGANVLTF.

V and J are TRBV6-1 and TRBJ2-5; tentative D call: TRBD1 (6 bases). The CDR3 extends over 15 amino acids. The germline gives CDR1 MNHNS, CDR2 SASEGT. Trimming removed 10 bases from V and 5 bases from J, with 23 bases in between. For the CDR3, the DNA is TGTGCCACCGCCCCCGGGACACTTTATTCGGAGACCCAGTACTTC. Amino acids: CATAPGTLYSETQYF.

The chain joins TRBV5-1 to TRBJ2-5; 13 bases align to TRBD2. V shed 4 bases and J 3 bases; nucleotides not matched to a gene: 3. This CDR3 has 15 residues. CDR1 and CDR2 (germline): SGHRS, YFSETQ. The CDR3 reads CASSGTSGKEETQYF. The CDR3 bases are TGCGCCAGCAGCGGGACTAGCGGGAAGGAAGAGACCCAGTACTTC.

V is TRBV5-1 and J is TRBJ1-3; D uncertain. V dropped 3 bases and J dropped 0 bases, with 10 bases sitting between them. The CDR3 length is 15 residues. In germline, CDR1 is SGHRS, CDR2 YFSETQ. CDR3 DNA sequence: TGCGCCAGCAGCTCGGATCCGGGCTCTGGAAACACCATATATTTT. The encoded protein is CASSSDPGSGNTIYF.

J is TRBJ2-1 and V is TRBV7-3; tentatively, D is TRBD2 (7 bases). The germline V and J ends were trimmed by 5 bases and 5 bases, with 16 bases remaining between them. The CDR3 spans 15 residues. Germline CDR1 is SGHTA and CDR2 is FQGTGA. The CDR3 protein is CASSPRGAGNNEQFF. The CDR3 DNA sequence: TGTGCCAGCAGCCCCCGGGGGGCGGGTAACAATGAGCAGTTCTTC.

The sample holds a few counts of this clone. This rearrangement joins TRBV7-8 to TRBJ1-6, with TRBD1 identical over 7 bases. The germline V gene has CDR1 SGHVS and CDR2 FQNEAQ. After removal of 0 bases from V and 6 bases from J, the junction contained 5 bases not matched to a gene. This CDR3 spans 16 amino acids. The CDR3 region has the DNA TGTGCCAGCAGCTTAGCGCTGGCAGGGGGTAATTCACCCCTCCACTTT. Encoded protein: CASSLALAGGNSPLHF. Full variable domain (missing parts from reference TRBV7-8 and TRBJ1-6): GAGVSQSPRYKVAKRGQDVALRCDPISGHVSLFWYQQALGQGPEFLTYFQNEAQLDKSGLPSDRFFAERPEGSVSTLKIQRTQQEDSAVYLCASSLALAGGNSPLHFGNGTRLTVT.

The V gene is TRBV19, the J gene TRBJ1-2; tentative D call: TRBD1 (5 bases). Germline V gives CDR1 LNHDA, CDR2 SQIVND (reference sequence). V lost 7 bases and J 3 bases, leaving 24 bases between the germline ends. This CDR3 is 17 amino acids long. The chain's CDR3 is CASKGRTPRAIDYGYTF. CDR3 nucleotides: TGTGCCAGTAAGGGAAGGACACCCCGGGCGATTGACTATGGCTACACCTTC.

The gene calls are TRBV7-2 and TRBJ2-1, with D possibly being TRBD2 (5 bases). Per the germline V gene, CDR1 is SGHTA and CDR2 is FQGNSA. The CDR3 contains 12 residues. Trimming removed 0 bases at V and 10 bases at J, with 7 bases between. CDR3 coding DNA: TGTGCCAGCAGCTTAGCGGGGAGCGAGCAGTTCTTC. This sequence encodes CASSLAGSEQFF.

The table lists this clone with a few counts. CDR3 loop: CSALAGANVLTF. The CDR3 bases are TGCAGCGCCCTAGCTGGGGCCAACGTCCTGACTTTC. The chain joins TRBV29-1 to TRBJ2-6; D not resolved. Germline V gene sequence: CDR1 SQVTM, CDR2 ANQGSEA. V was clipped by 7 bases and J by 2 bases, with 6 bases between them. This CDR3 comprises 12 residues. Combining the CDR3 with reference TRBV29-1 and TRBJ2-6 gives the whole variable domain SAVISQKPSRDICQRGTSLTIQCQVDSQVTMMFWYRQQPGQSLTLIATANQGSEATYESGFVIDKFPISRPNLTFSTLTVSNMSPEDSSIYLCSALAGANVLTFGAGSRLTVL.